One and the same sample provided the 22 T cell receptor beta chains below, sequenced in a study of blood T cell repertoires in COVID-19. Sequencing used immunoSEQ multiplex PCR; TCRdb keeps in-frame clones, though not all of them. Of some 140,000 clones in the sample, 81% were seen once. The specimen sequenced was peripheral blood. All receptors come from a woman aged 55-75 years with active or convalescent COVID-19.

The rearrangement joins TRBV9 to TRBJ2-3, with D uncertain. V was pared by 0 bases and J by 4 bases, with 6 bases between. The germline gives CDR1 SGDLS, CDR2 YYNGEE. CDR3 length: 13 amino acids. The CDR3 is CASSVGSPDTQYF. CDR3 sequence (DNA): TGTGCCAGCAGCGTAGGGAGTCCAGATACGCAGTATTTT.

The chain uses TRBV6-6 and TRBJ2-7; TRBD1 is a possible D gene (6 bases). The CDR3 loop spans 14 amino acids. The germline gives CDR1 MNHNY, CDR2 SVGAGI (reference sequence). The V gene lost 0 bases and the J gene lost 2 bases, with 8 bases spanning the gap. The CDR3: CASSYSQGTYEQYV. The CDR3 coding sequence is TGTGCCAGCAGTTACTCACAGGGAACCTACGAGCAGTACGTC.

V gene TRBV19 combines with J gene TRBJ2-3; TRBD1 matches 7 bases. The CDR3 loop spans 13 amino acids. V gave up 8 bases and J gave up 2 bases; unmatched junction bases: 4. CDR1 LNHDA and CDR2 SQIVND come from the germline V gene (reference sequence). The CDR3 DNA is TGTGCCAGTCTGGACAGGTACACAGATACGCAGTATTTT. This codes for CASLDRYTDTQYF.

This rearrangement joins TRBV5-4 to TRBJ2-7, with TRBD2 matching 7 bases. Germline lookup yields CDR1 SGHNT and CDR2 YYREEE (reference sequence). V lost 4 bases, J lost 3 bases, and 1 base stayed unmatched. CDR3 length: 12 amino acids. The CDR3 nucleotides read TGTGCCAGCAGCAGGACTAGCTACGAGCAGTACTTC. It is translated as CASSRTSYEQYF. The full variable domain, completed using reference TRBV5-4 and TRBJ2-7, is ETGVTQSPTHLIKTRGQQVTLRCSSQSGHNTVSWYQQALGQGPQFIFQYYREEENGRGNFPPRFSGLQFPNYSSELNVNALELDDSALYLCASSRTSYEQYFGPGTRLTVT.

This chain uses TRBV5-4 with TRBJ1-1; D not resolved. The CDR3 extends over 14 amino acids. V shed 0 bases and J shed 3 bases, with 9 bases lying between them. The germline gives CDR1 SGHNT, CDR2 YYREEE (reference sequence). CDR3 sequence reads: CASSLAGRHTEAFF. CDR3 nucleotide sequence: TGTGCCAGCAGCTTGGCGGGGAGGCACACTGAAGCTTTCTTT.

The chain has TRBV4-2 and TRBJ2-1, with TRBD2 matching over 7 bases. Unmatched junction bases numbered 8, after V lost 0 bases and J lost 9 bases. Germline CDR1 and CDR2: LGHNA and YNFKEQ. The CDR3 length is 15 residues. The CDR3 DNA sequence: TGTGCCAGCAGCCAAGATGGACTAGAATATGGTGAGCAGTTCTTC. Translation gives CASSQDGLEYGEQFF.

The J gene is TRBJ2-1, the V gene TRBV7-6; 10 nucleotides line up with TRBD2. J gave up 5 bases and V 4 bases, and 5 bases lay outside the gene matches. Germline values: CDR1 SGHVS, CDR2 FNYEAQ. There are 15 residues in the CDR3. The CDR3 protein is CASSSGLAVHNEQFF. CDR3 bases: TGTGCCAGCAGCTCCGGACTAGCGGTCCACAATGAGCAGTTCTTC.

The rearrangement links TRBV29-1 to TRBJ2-5, with 7 bases matching TRBD1. V was clipped by 8 bases and J by 2 bases; unmatched bases: 5. This CDR3 comprises 12 residues. Germline CDR1 is SQVTM and CDR2 is ANQGSEA. In nucleotides, the CDR3 is TGCAGCATGGGACAGCAACAAGAGACCCAGTACTTC. Amino acids: CSMGQQQETQYF.

The chain links TRBV2 to TRBJ1-5; D is unresolved. Trimming shortened V by 10 bases and J by 0 bases, and 13 bases separated the two germline ends. Germline V CDR1 and CDR2: SNHLY, FYNNEI. This CDR3 is 14 amino acids long. Here the CDR3 reads CATGRERSNQPQHF. The CDR3 bases are TGTGCCACCGGGAGAGAACGTAGCAATCAGCCCCAGCATTTT. The entire variable domain, with the rest obtained from reference TRBV2 and TRBJ1-5, is as follows: EPEVTQTPSHQVTQMGQEVILRCVPISNHLYFYWYRQILGQKVEFLVSFYNNEISEKSEIFDDQFSVERPDGSNFTLKIRSTKLEDSAMYFCATGRERSNQPQHFGDGTRLSIL.

The chain recombines TRBV11-2 with TRBJ2-7; TRBD1 matches 10 bases. Germline V gives CDR1 SGHAT, CDR2 FQNNGV. The CDR3 spans 15 residues. With 3 bases clipped from V and 2 bases from J, the junction kept 4 bases outside the gene matches. CDR3 DNA: TGTGCCAGCAGCTTCGGGACAGGGGCCACCTACGAGCAGTACGTC. This gives the protein CASSFGTGATYEQYV.

This rearrangement joins TRBV10-2 to TRBJ2-7, with TRBD2 matching over 13 bases. J was trimmed by 2 bases and V by 1 base; bases with no gene match: 8. CDR3 length equals 18 residues. Germline values: CDR1 WSHSY, CDR2 SAAADI. CDR3 coding DNA: TGCGCCAGCAGTGAGTATAGTACTAGCGGGAGGGTAGCCTACGAGCAGTACTTC. It is translated as CASSEYSTSGRVAYEQYF.

This sequence joins TRBV15 and TRBJ2-1; D perhaps matches TRBD2 (5 bases). The CDR3 sequence is 13 residues long. With 0 bases removed from V and 9 bases from J, the gap between germline ends came to 9 bases. CDR1 is LNHNV, CDR2 YYDKDF, per germline (reference sequence). The CDR3 bases are TGTGCCACCAGCAGAGAACTAGTACCTGAGCAGTTCTTC. The encoded protein is CATSRELVPEQFF. Looking up the rest from reference TRBV15 and TRBJ2-1 gives the full variable domain: DAMVIQNPRYQVTQFGKPVTLSCSQTLNHNVMYWYQQKSSQAPKLLFHYYDKDFNNEADTPDNFQSRRPNTSFCFLDIRSPGLGDTAMYLCATSRELVPEQFFGPGTRLTVL.

The chain uses TRBV7-2 and TRBJ2-5, with 10 bases aligning to TRBD2. V shed 0 bases, J shed 9 bases, and the junction held 13 bases outside the gene matches. Germline CDR1 SGHTA, CDR2 FQGNSA. The CDR3 has 17 residues. CDR3 region: CASSLATRTSGGWSQYF. The CDR3 region has the DNA TGTGCCAGCAGCTTAGCTACCCGGACTAGCGGAGGGTGGTCCCAGTACTTC.

The CDR3 here is CASSPALGPSTDTQYF. CDR3 bases: TGCGCCAGCAGCCCAGCATTGGGCCCTAGCACAGATACGCAGTATTTT. The V call is TRBV4-1, the J call TRBJ2-3; D not resolved. The V end was cut by 4 bases, the J end by 0 bases, with 14 bases between. The CDR3 spans 16 residues. Germline loops: CDR1 MGHRA, CDR2 YSYEKL.

Points on this clone: An end of the junction differs from the germline gene, which may be a read error. V gene TRBV5-6 combines with J gene TRBJ2-7; 13 positions agree with TRBD2. Germline CDR1 reads SGHDT; CDR2 reads YYEEEE. The CDR3 is 16 residues long. CDR3 nucleotides: TGTGCCAGCAGTTTGGTACTAGCGGGAGGGCGTTACGAGCAGTACTTC. As protein: CASSLVLAGGRYEQYF. Based on the CDR3 plus reference TRBV5-6 and TRBJ2-7, the full variable domain is DAGVTQSPTHLIKTRGQQVTLRCSPKSGHDTVSWYQQALGQGPQFIFQYYEEEERQRGNFPDRFSGHQFPNYSSELNVNALLLGDSALYLCASSLVLAGGRYEQYFGPGTRLTVT.

This clone was detected only a few times. This rearrangement joins TRBV5-1 to TRBJ2-5; the match to TRBD2 covers 8 bases. V lost 4 bases to trimming and J lost 1 base; unmatched junction nucleotides: 6. The length of the CDR3 is 15 residues. Germline CDR1 SGHRS, CDR2 YFSETQ. As DNA, the CDR3 is TGCGCCAGCAGCCCGGGAGGGGTATCCCAAGAGACCCAGTACTTC. Translation: CASSPGGVSQETQYF.

In DNA, the CDR3 is TGTGCCAGCAGCTCCAAGGGGACAGGGGGATACACCGGGGAGCTGTTTTTT. Its translation: CASSSKGTGGYTGELFF. J is TRBJ2-2 and V is TRBV7-3; 11 bases are shared with TRBD1. In germline, CDR1 is SGHTA, CDR2 FQGTGA. This CDR3 is 17 amino acids long. The junction had 7 bases not matched to a gene; V was cut back by 4 bases and J by 3 bases. The whole variable domain, remainder taken from reference TRBV7-3 and TRBJ2-2, is GAGVSQTPSNKVTEKGKYVELRCDPISGHTALYWYRQSLGQGPEFLIYFQGTGAADDSGLPNDRFFAVRPEGSVSTLKIQRTERGDSAVYLCASSSKGTGGYTGELFFGEGSRLTVL.

This chain uses TRBV5-1 with TRBJ2-2, with 7 bases identical to TRBD1. V shed 1 base and J 6 bases; nucleotides not matched to a gene: 3. This CDR3 has 14 residues. Looked up from germline, CDR1 is SGHRS and CDR2 is YFSETQ. The CDR3 DNA sequence: TGCGCCAGCAGCTTGACAGGGGCTGCCGGGGAGCTGTTTTTT. The encoded protein is CASSLTGAAGELFF.

V usage is TRBV30 and J usage is TRBJ1-1; TRBD1 matches at 7 bases. The CDR3 is 15 residues long. In germline, CDR1 is GTSNPN, CDR2 SVGIG (reference sequence). The junction had 9 bases not matched to a gene; V was cut back by 5 bases and J by 0 bases. DNA of the CDR3: TGTGCCTGGTTAGGGGGCAATACCTTGAACACTGAAGCTTTCTTT. Protein product: CAWLGGNTLNTEAFF.

This chain connects TRBV18 to TRBJ1-2; weak D call: TRBD1 (6 bases). Trimming removed 3 bases from V and 2 bases from J, with 10 bases in between. This CDR3 has 14 amino acids. CDR1 is KGHSH, CDR2 LQKENI, per germline. The CDR3: CASSPGGGNYGYTF. DNA of the CDR3: TGTGCCAGCTCACCTGGGGGGGGCAACTATGGCTACACCTTC.

This chain uses TRBV20-1 with TRBJ2-1; D is unresolved. Trimming removed 1 base at V and 7 bases at J, with 5 bases between. This CDR3 comprises 11 residues. Germline V gene data show CDR1 as DFQATT and CDR2 as SNEGSKA (reference sequence). CDR3 DNA sequence: TGCAGTGCTAGAGTCACAAATGAGCAGTTCTTC. Protein: CSARVTNEQFF.

This chain joins TRBV18 and TRBJ2-3; 9 positions match TRBD2. V lost 5 bases, J lost 9 bases, and 12 bases stayed unmatched. The length of the CDR3 is 15 residues. Germline V CDR1 and CDR2: KGHSH, LQKENI. The CDR3 coding sequence is TGTGCCAGCTCAGGGGCTAGCGGGATGCCGAAGACGCAGTATTTT. Protein: CASSGASGMPKTQYF.